The 5 T cell receptor beta chains below come from one sample, sequenced in a study of control samples from healthy donors and cancer patients. Repertoires were generated with immunoSEQ multiplex PCR, while TCRdb's copy carries only in-frame clones and drops some. The table has approximately 89,000 clones, about 90% seen once. Sample: blood. The source is a man in his fifties or sixties in good health.

CDR3 amino acids: CASSYGASGPTDTQYF. Written as DNA, the CDR3 is TGTGCCAGCAGTTACGGTGCTAGCGGACCCACAGATACGCAGTATTTT. The chain uses TRBV6-2 or TRBV6-3 and TRBJ2-3; 7 bases map to TRBD2. V was clipped by 2 bases and J by 2 bases; unmatched bases: 7. Per germline, CDR1 MNHEY and CDR2 SVGEGT. The CDR3 contains 16 residues.

This rearrangement joins TRBV5-1 to TRBJ1-1; 10 bases line up with TRBD1. The V gene's germline CDR1 is SGHRS and CDR2 YFSETQ. V trimming: 0 bases; J trimming: 7 bases; junction bases outside the gene matches: 6. The CDR3 sequence is 15 residues long. CDR3 sequence: CASSLGDRGLVEAFF. DNA of the CDR3: TGCGCCAGCAGCTTGGGTGACAGGGGGCTTGTTGAAGCTTTCTTT.

The CDR3 DNA reads TGTGCCAGCTCGACAGTTTTGAACACTGAAGCTTTCTTT. Translation: CASSTVLNTEAFF. This chain joins TRBV9 and TRBJ1-1; possibly TRBD1 for D (5 bases). CDR3 length equals 13 residues. Germline-derived CDR1 and CDR2 are SGDLS and YYNGEE. Trimming shortened V by 7 bases and J by 0 bases, and 10 bases separated the two germline ends. The variable domain in full, with the rest retrieved from reference TRBV9 and TRBJ1-1, is DSGVTQTPKHLITATGQRVTLRCSPRSGDLSVYWYQQSLDQGLQFLIQYYNGEERAKGNILERFSAQQFPDLHSELNLSSLELGDSALYFCASSTVLNTEAFFGQGTRLTVV.

This CDR3 is CASSQSGGYTF. CDR3 bases: TGTGCCAGCAGTCAGAGTGGGGGCTACACCTTC. This chain connects TRBV2 to TRBJ1-2; D is uncertain. Between the trimmed V and J ends, which lost 5 bases and 8 bases, there was a span of 9 bases. The CDR3 has 11 amino acids. Germline lookup yields CDR1 SNHLY and CDR2 FYNNEI.

The sample holds one count of this clone. The chain employs TRBV9 and TRBJ2-5, with TRBD1 identical over 10 bases. V gave up 4 bases and J gave up 4 bases; unmatched junction bases: 7. Looked up from germline, CDR1 is SGDLS and CDR2 is YYNGEE. The CDR3 has 15 residues. The CDR3 bases are TGTGCCAGCAGCAAAGGGACAGGGGTAAGAGAGACCCAGTACTTC. It encodes CASSKGTGVRETQYF.